This T cell receptor (beta chain) was found in a study of CD4 T cells in relation to SARS-CoV-2 and coronaviruses. The unexposed donors gave CD4+ T cells in about 2011-2019, prior to COVID-19. After nine to ten days of culture, CD4+ T cells were isolated. V was clipped by 3 bases and J by 5 bases, with 11 bases between them. The CDR3 loop spans 14 amino acids. Germline CDR1 and CDR2: WNHNN and SYGVQD (reference sequence). Notes on this clone: Antigen specificity is unknown.

Measured with immunoSEQ multiplex PCR; TCRdb has only the in-frame clones, and not every one. This sample yields over 15,000 clones, of which about 84% are seen a single time; under 50% belongs to the top ten. The chain employs TRBV10-1 and TRBJ2-1; TRBD2 is a possible D gene (6 bases). Specimen: CD4+ T cells from PBMCs, cultured in vitro. This receptor was identified in a human donor in good health. The chain's CDR3 is CASSDGGADNEQFF. CDR3 in DNA: TGCGCCAGCAGTGATGGCGGGGCGGACAATGAGCAGTTCTTC.